This T cell receptor (beta chain) was observed in a study of CD8+CD57+ T cells in acquired aplastic anemia. CDR3 size: 14 residues. Deletions cut 5 bases from V and 2 bases from J, with 12 bases between. The V gene's germline CDR1 is LNHNV and CDR2 YYDKDF (reference sequence). Both TCR beta VDJ combination and CDR3 sequence profiling were carried out. Genomic DNA was the template for this profiling. TCRdb ran MiXCR on the reads and lists one entry per CDR3 protein. The sample lists hundreds of thousands of distinct CDR3 sequences, less than 85% occurring once. For sequencing, patients were chosen who had shown expansion of CD8+CD57+ cells by flow cytometry.

The sample was sorted CD4+, CD8+, or CD8+CD57+ T cells (not recorded which) from PBMCs. The receptor comes from a human donor with aplastic anemia. The rearrangement links TRBV15 to TRBJ2-5; D perhaps matches TRBD1 (7 bases). CDR3 bases: TGTGCCACCAGCGGAGGGACAGAGCAAGAGACCCAGTACTTC. As protein: CATSGGTEQETQYF.